The clone carrying this TCR beta chain was seen many times. Its antigen remains unidentified. Template material for amplifying TCR beta CDR3 regions consisted of RNA transcripts. The study used the HTBI primer set for a first-round RT-PCR of the TCR CDR3. TCRdb redid the calling of the multiplex PCR reads with MiXCR, one entry per CDR3 protein. Counted here are about 640,000 distinct CDR3 sequences, less than 25% occurring once; the ten biggest clones make up around a third. Thyroid ultrasound and orbital computed tomography, with clinical symptoms and serum thyroxine and TRAb, informed diagnoses. The junction had 5 bases not matched to a gene; V was cut back by 5 bases and J by 5 bases. The CDR3 contains 15 residues. Germline lookup yields CDR1 SEHNR and CDR2 FQNEAQ (reference sequence). The sample is drawn from a study of T cells in Graves' hyperthyroidism and ophthalmopathy. Study-level results: Expanded thyroid clonotypes (above 0.001) were mostly also found in blood.

The sequence derives from a man aged 25 to 40 with Graves' ophthalmopathy. Sample: blood. The chain carries TRBV7-9 and TRBJ2-1; 11 bases agree with TRBD2. DNA for the CDR3: TGTGCCAGCAGCCTTACTAGCGGGAGAAACAATGAGCAGTTCTTC. It encodes CASSLTSGRNNEQFF.